Listed below are T cell receptor beta chains from one sample, sequenced in a study of blood T cell repertoires in COVID-19. TCRdb keeps only in-frame clones here, not all; method: immunoSEQ multiplex PCR. The profile shows about 92,000 clones, about 78% of them singletons. The sample comprised peripheral blood. The source of these receptors is a middle-aged man who had recovered from COVID-19. CDR3s include the opening cysteine and the closing phenylalanine or tryptophan. D genes are given only for firm matches. Size is stated for part of the rows, as once, few or many counts, or as a class when the clone is expanded.

J | size | V | D | DNA | CDR3
TRBJ2-5 | . | TRBV7-2 | TRBD2 | TGTGCCAGCAGCTCCGTATCTTTATTAGCGGGAGTCTCAGAGACCCAGTACTTC | CASSSVSLLAGVSETQYF
TRBJ2-1 | . | TRBV9 | TRBD2 | TGTGCCAGCAGCTCCCAGCGGGGGGGGGCCAAAGGTGAGCAGTTCTTC | CASSSQRGGAKGEQFF
TRBJ1-5 | . | TRBV5-6 | TRBD1 | TGTGCCAGCAGCTATGGGGGACAGGGAAGCAATCAGCCCCAGCATTTT | CASSYGGQGSNQPQHF
TRBJ2-1 | . | TRBV7-3 | . | TGTGCCAGCAGCTCGACTGCAAATGAGCAGTTCTTC | CASSSTANEQFF
TRBJ2-5 | . | TRBV4-3 | . | TGCGCCAGCAGCCGGAGGGACTCCGAGACCCAGTACTTC | CASSRRDSETQYF
TRBJ1-1 | . | TRBV7-9 | . | TGTGCCAGCAGCTTAACCGGTGTGGACACTGAAGCTTTCTTT | CASSLTGVDTEAFF
TRBJ2-1 | . | TRBV2 | . | TGTGCCAGCAGTGTAGATAGCCTGGTCTTC | CASSVDSLVF
TRBJ1-4 | . | TRBV10-3 | TRBD1 | TGTGCCATCAGTCCGGGACAGGGTAATGAAAAACTGTTTTTT | CAISPGQGNEKLFF
TRBJ2-7 | . | TRBV29-1 | TRBD1 | TGCAGCGTTGTGGGGCCCTACAGGGGGGCCAACTACGAGCAGTACTTC | CSVVGPYRGANYEQYF
TRBJ2-3 | many | TRBV4-1 | . | TGCGCCAGCAGCCAGGGGGGACTTATCACAGATACGCAGTATTTT | CASSQGGLITDTQYF
TRBJ1-5 | . | TRBV19 | TRBD1 | TGTGCCAGTAGTTCCGGGGACAGCCTCATCCATCAGCCCCAGCATTTT | CASSSGDSLIHQPQHF
TRBJ2-7 | . | TRBV20-1 | . | TGCAGTGCTAGTTATCCCAAGAGATACGAGCAGTACTTC | CSASYPKRYEQYF
TRBJ1-3 | . | TRBV5-6 | . | TGTGCCAGCAGCTTCGATGGGGCCTCCTCTGGAAACACCATATATTTT | CASSFDGASSGNTIYF
TRBJ1-5 | . | TRBV2 | . | TGTGCCAGCATGCAGGAGGTTAATCAGCCCCAGCATTTT | CASMQEVNQPQHF
TRBJ2-3 | few | TRBV7-6 | TRBD2 | TGTGCCAGCAGGCCGGGAGGGGCCCACACAGATACGCAGTATTTT | CASRPGGAHTDTQYF
TRBJ1-5 | . | TRBV7-2 | TRBD1 | TGTGCCAGCAGCTTAGGACAGGGCGGACAGCCCCAGCATTTT | CASSLGQGGQPQHF
TRBJ1-3 | . | TRBV6-5 | . | TGTGCCAGCAGTTACCGGAGTTCCCCTGGAAACACCATATATTTT | CASSYRSSPGNTIYF
TRBJ2-1 | . | TRBV19 | TRBD2 | TGTGCCAGTAGATCTCCGTCGCTAGCGGGATACAATGAGCAGTTCTTC | CASRSPSLAGYNEQFF
TRBJ2-7 | . | TRBV6-5 | . | TGTGCCAGCTCCAACCCGGGGGTTGGGTCCTACGAGCAGTACTTC | CASSNPGVGSYEQYF
TRBJ1-5 | . | TRBV2 | . | TGTGCCAGCAGAGCTTCGGATCAGCCCCAGCATTTT | CASRASDQPQHF
TRBJ2-5 | . | TRBV9 | TRBD2 | TGTGCCAGCAGCGTAGGGAGCGGGGGCCAGGTAGAGACCCAGTACTTC | CASSVGSGGQVETQYF
TRBJ1-5 | . | TRBV7-6 | . | TGTGCCAGCAGCTTATTTGTGGGAGGGAGCAATCAGCCCCAGCATTTT | CASSLFVGGSNQPQHF
TRBJ2-1 | few | TRBV6-4 | . | TGTGCCAGCAGTGACTCAACTAGCTCCTGGCAGTTCTTC | CASSDSTSSWQFF
TRBJ2-2 | once | TRBV3-1/TRBV3-2 | . | TGTGCCAGCAGCCAAGTGCCCCCACAGGGTGCCACCGGGGAGCTGTTTTTT | CASSQVPPQGATGELFF
TRBJ1-2 | few | TRBV19 | . | TGTGCCAGTAGTATAGCCCTCAGGGGTAACTATGGCTACACCTTC | CASSIALRGNYGYTF
TRBJ2-6 | . | TRBV10-2 | . | TGCGCCAGCAGAGATCAGGGGTTACGCGGGGCCAACGTCCTGACTTTC | CASRDQGLRGANVLTF
TRBJ2-3 | . | TRBV18 | TRBD2 | TGTGCCAGCTCACCACCGGGGCGGGAGGGCCTCTCAGATACGCAGTATTTT | CASSPPGREGLSDTQYF
TRBJ2-7 | . | TRBV4-3 | TRBD1 | TGCGCCAGCAGCCAGGTTACCACAGGGGACTACGAGCAGTACTTC | CASSQVTTGDYEQYF
TRBJ2-5 | once | TRBV7-8 | TRBD2 | TGTGCCAGCAGCTTAGGAGGGACTAGCGGGGGGATGGAGACCCAGTACTTC | CASSLGGTSGGMETQYF
TRBJ2-2 | many | TRBV7-2 | TRBD1 | TGTGCCAGCAGCTTAATTGGGACAGGGTCCGGGGAGCTGTTTTTT | CASSLIGTGSGELFF
TRBJ2-5 | . | TRBV7-6 | . | TGTGCCAGCAGCCAGGCGACGGAGACCCAGTACTTC | CASSQATETQYF
TRBJ2-7 | . | TRBV7-9 | . | TGTGCCAGCAGCTTCAGGGACGAGCAGTACTTC | CASSFRDEQYF
TRBJ2-1 | . | TRBV2 | TRBD2 | TGTGCCAGCAGTGAATGGGGAGGGCTCAATGAGCAGTTCTTC | CASSEWGGLNEQFF
TRBJ2-7 | . | TRBV5-3 | TRBD1 | TGTGCCCGAGGAAAGCGGGGACAGGGTTACGAGCAGTACTTC | CARGKRGQGYEQYF
TRBJ1-6 | once | TRBV19 | . | TGTGCCAGTAGTATAGGTGAACAGGGTGATTCACCCCTCCACTTT | CASSIGEQGDSPLHF
TRBJ2-1 | few | TRBV19 | . | TGTGCCAGTAGTATAGAGGCGGGTACCTACAATGAGCAGTTCTTC | CASSIEAGTYNEQFF
TRBJ1-2 | . | TRBV7-2 | TRBD1 | TGTGCCAGCAGCTTATCGGGGACAGGCACTACCTATGGCTACACCTTC | CASSLSGTGTTYGYTF
TRBJ2-7 | . | TRBV19 | . | TGTGCCAGTAGCCCGAGGGGACTGTCGTACGAGCAGTACTTC | CASSPRGLSYEQYF
TRBJ2-7 | . | TRBV11-3 | TRBD1 | TGTGCCAGCAGCCGGACAGGGGACGAGCAGTACTTC | CASSRTGDEQYF
TRBJ2-3 | . | TRBV7-3 | TRBD2 | TGTGCCAGCAGCTTAACGTCTAGCGGGAGGGGAGTAGATACGCAGTATTTT | CASSLTSSGRGVDTQYF
TRBJ2-3 | . | TRBV10-3 | . | TGTGCCTCCGTAAAGGAGGTGTCAGATACGCAGTATTTT | CASVKEVSDTQYF
TRBJ1-5 | . | TRBV7-8 | TRBD1 | TGTGCCAGCAGCCCGAGACAGGGACCTTCTAGAAATCAGCCCCAGCATTTT | CASSPRQGPSRNQPQHF